This TCR beta chain stems from a study of CD8 T cells in Susac syndrome. When the RNA was reverse transcribed, random hexamers were used with an input of roughly 0.45 to 1 ug. TCRdb independently ran MiXCR on the immunoSEQ multiplex PCR reads; one entry per CDR3 protein. The table lists around 190,000 distinct CDR3 sequences, 93% of them singletons. The germline V gene encodes CDR1 SGHRS and CDR2 YFSETQ. The CDR3 covers 16 residues. The V end was cut by 4 bases, the J end by 4 bases, with 20 bases between. The receptor was isolated from a human donor in good health. The V call is TRBV5-1, the J call TRBJ1-2, with D tentatively TRBD1 (6 bases). Sequencing was carried out using CD4+ T cells from PBMCs. CDR3 sequence (DNA): TGCGCCAGCAGCACCCGGACAGATAGCGTCGGCTATGGCTACACCTTC. Its translation is CASSTRTDSVGYGYTF.